This T cell receptor beta chain was found in a study of response to subunit inactivated influenza vaccine. Concerning this clonotype: Its antigen is undetermined.

One entry per CDR3 protein, called by TCRdb with MiXCR from the RT-PCR reads. The sample includes about 530,000 distinct CDR3 sequences, over 10% of them seen just once. V lost 2 bases and J lost 4, with 15 bases in between. The CDR3 is 15 residues long. Germline loops: CDR1 SGHDT, CDR2 YYEEEE. Study findings and constraints: Authors suggested that a seasonal influenza vaccination recruits few new T cells each time.

This chain connects TRBV5-6 to TRBJ1-1; weak D call: TRBD1 (5 bases). The origin of this receptor is a man aged 50 or older who received an inactivated influenza vaccine. The source was PBMCs from blood, collected roughly 6 weeks after vaccination. CDR3 nucleotide sequence: TGTGCCAGCAGCTTACCTCAGGGCGGCGGCACTGAAGCTTTCTTT. It translates to CASSLPQGGGTEAFF. Looking up the rest from reference TRBV5-6 and TRBJ1-1 gives the full variable domain: DAGVTQSPTHLIKTRGQQVTLRCSPKSGHDTVSWYQQALGQGPQFIFQYYEEEERQRGNFPDRFSGHQFPNYSSELNVNALLLGDSALYLCASSLPQGGGTEAFFGQGTRLTVV.